This T cell receptor beta chain was observed in a study of cytomegalovirus exposure and HLA in healthy donors. With 60 Vbeta and 13 Jbeta primers, the PCR was carried out. Only in-frame clones appear in the TCRdb table, and some are missing; sequencing was by immunoSEQ multiplex PCR. The sample holds around 130,000 clones, about three quarters seen once. A note on this clone: The antigen is unknown.

Overall study findings and caveats: As a later analysis revealed, the rate of TCR association differed by HLA locus, with DRB1 most and HLA-C fewest.

This CDR3 has 13 residues. From germline, CDR1 is MDHEN and CDR2 SYDVKM. Trimming removed 7 bases at V and 0 bases at J, with 10 bases between. This chain connects TRBV28 to TRBJ2-7; the D is unclear. The sample taken for sequencing was PBMCs. This receptor was identified in a human donor in good health. Here the CDR3 reads CASTTSPSYEQYF. As DNA, the CDR3 is TGTGCCAGCACCACTTCCCCCTCCTACGAGCAGTACTTC.